A single sample gave rise to the 12 T cell receptor beta chains below, sequenced in a study of T cell changes during pregnancy in multiple sclerosis (dated by TCRdb to between 2019 and 2020). The receptor library was made with the immunoSEQ multiplex PCR assay. In its TCRdb copy, this immuneACCESS table keeps in-frame sequences only and misses some clones. Where compared with another copy, unresolved V genes explain less than half of these, and the others have no known cause. Counted in this sample were approximately 80,000 clones; 94% of them appeared once. More than 0.95% of the sample goes to the ten largest clones. The input for sequencing was peripheral blood, taken in the second trimester of pregnancy. Receptors originate from a female donor in good health, enrolled as a control in a pregnancy study.

The gene calls are TRBV27 and TRBJ2-1; 10 bases match TRBD1. Germline CDR1 MNHEY, CDR2 SMNVEV (reference sequence). Trimming cost V 3 bases and J 8 bases; bases outside gene matches: 4. The CDR3 sequence is 14 residues long. The CDR3 DNA reads as TGTGCCAGCAGTTTCAGGGACAGGGGCCATGAGCAGTTCTTC. Translation gives CASSFRDRGHEQFF.

The chain employs TRBV9 and TRBJ2-1; D is unresolved. Germline assignment: CDR1 SGDLS and CDR2 YYNGEE. The length of the CDR3 is 13 residues. V gave up 0 bases and J gave up 3 bases, with 4 bases separating them. The CDR3 DNA sequence: TGTGCCAGCAGCGTAGGTAGCTACAATGAGCAGTTCTTC. Its translation is CASSVGSYNEQFF.

The chain is built from TRBV10-3 and TRBJ2-5; unclear D gene. The CDR3 has 14 residues. The germline V gene has CDR1 ENHRY and CDR2 SYGVKD. The V gene lost 3 bases and the J gene lost 3 bases, with 11 bases spanning the gap. Here the CDR3 reads CAISDWLLEETQYF. CDR3 coding DNA: TGTGCCATCAGTGATTGGTTACTTGAAGAGACCCAGTACTTC.

On this clone itself: The junction does not match germline at one end; this may be a read error. DNA for the CDR3: TGTGCCAGCCCACCAGGGAGGTCCGGAAACACCATATATTTT. Residues: CASPPGRSGNTIYF. The V gene is TRBV18, the J gene TRBJ1-3; D perhaps matches TRBD1 (5 bases). CDR1 is KGHSH and CDR2 is LQKENI in the germline V gene. This CDR3 contains 14 residues.

This sequence joins TRBV13 and TRBJ2-5, with D maybe TRBD2 (6 bases). The CDR3 totals 14 residues. Germline V CDR1 and CDR2: PRHDT, FYEKMQ (reference sequence). Trimming removed 2 bases at V and 1 base at J, with 8 bases between. Written as DNA, the CDR3 is TGTGCCAGCAGCTTAATAGCGGCCCAAGAGACCCAGTACTTC. Translating gives CASSLIAAQETQYF.

The rearrangement links TRBV4-1 to TRBJ2-1, with D perhaps TRBD2 (5 bases). This CDR3 region has 13 residues. The ends were cut back, 4 bases at V and 3 bases at J, with 7 bases in the middle. Germline loops: CDR1 MGHRA, CDR2 YSYEKL. The CDR3 protein is CASSLGLYNEQFF. In DNA, the CDR3 is TGCGCCAGCAGCCTCGGACTCTACAATGAGCAGTTCTTC.

The chain joins TRBV28 to TRBJ1-1; 8 bases are shared with TRBD1. CDR1 is MDHEN and CDR2 is SYDVKM in the germline V gene. V was clipped by 4 bases and J by 0 bases; unmatched bases: 7. CDR3 length: 16 residues. This chain's CDR3 is CASSSRQGRMNTEAFF. CDR3 sequence (DNA): TGTGCCAGCAGTTCCCGACAGGGGCGAATGAACACTGAAGCTTTCTTT.

The chain couples TRBV6-5 to TRBJ1-2, with a tentative D call TRBD1 (6 bases). V lost 6 bases, J lost 4 bases, and 15 bases lay in between. The germline gives CDR1 MNHEY, CDR2 SVGAGI. This CDR3 is 14 amino acids long. The CDR3 protein is CASRKTGRSYGYTF. As DNA, the CDR3 is TGTGCCAGCAGGAAGACAGGCAGGAGCTATGGCTACACCTTC.

The chain employs TRBV5-1 and TRBJ1-4; tentatively, D is TRBD1 (5 bases). Germline-derived CDR1 and CDR2 are SGHRS and YFSETQ. V was trimmed by 4 bases and J by 7 bases, leaving 17 bases between them. The CDR3 runs to 15 residues. The CDR3 region has the DNA TGCGCCAGCAGCCTCCAGGGTTTGCCGGGTGAAAAACTGTTTTTT. This gives the protein CASSLQGLPGEKLFF.

This sequence joins TRBV28 and TRBJ2-7; the D gene is possibly TRBD1 (6 bases). Germline V gene sequence: CDR1 MDHEN, CDR2 SYDVKM. This CDR3 spans 14 amino acids. The V end was cut by 3 bases, the J end by 2 bases, with 11 bases between. The CDR3 sequence: CASSLRQAPYEQYF. CDR3 nucleotide sequence: TGTGCCAGCAGTTTGAGACAGGCTCCCTACGAGCAGTACTTC.

This clone was seen only once. The V call is TRBV19, the J call TRBJ2-2; D is undetermined. Between the trimmed V and J ends, which lost 3 bases and 0 bases, there was a span of 11 bases. Germline V lookup: CDR1 LNHDA, CDR2 SQIVND (reference sequence). This CDR3 comprises 16 residues. Written as DNA, the CDR3 is TGTGCCAGTAGTATTTTCGTTTACTCGAACACCGGGGAGCTGTTTTTT. It specifies CASSIFVYSNTGELFF.

The V and J genes are TRBV5-1 and TRBJ2-7; a weak D match, TRBD2 (6 bases). The CDR3 runs 15 residues. V lost 0 bases to trimming and J lost 6 bases, with 16 bases between them. The germline V gene has CDR1 SGHRS and CDR2 YFSETQ. CDR3 sequence (DNA): TGCGCCAGCAGCTTGGATTGGAGGGTAGTAGGCGAGCAGTACTTC. Translated, it gives CASSLDWRVVGEQYF.